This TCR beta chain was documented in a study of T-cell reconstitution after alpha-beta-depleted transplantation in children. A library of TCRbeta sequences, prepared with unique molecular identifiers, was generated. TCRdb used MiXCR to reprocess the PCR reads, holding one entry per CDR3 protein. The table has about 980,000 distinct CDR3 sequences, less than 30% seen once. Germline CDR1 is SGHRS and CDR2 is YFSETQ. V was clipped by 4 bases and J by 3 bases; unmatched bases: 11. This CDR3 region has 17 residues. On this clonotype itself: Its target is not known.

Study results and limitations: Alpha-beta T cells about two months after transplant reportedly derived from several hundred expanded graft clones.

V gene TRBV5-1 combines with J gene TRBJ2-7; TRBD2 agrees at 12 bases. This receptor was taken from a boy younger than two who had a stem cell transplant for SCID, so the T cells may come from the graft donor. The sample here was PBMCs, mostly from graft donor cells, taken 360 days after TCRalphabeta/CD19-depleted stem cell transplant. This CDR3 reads CASSPRPRLAGDYEQYF. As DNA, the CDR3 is TGCGCCAGCAGCCCACGACCGAGACTAGCGGGAGACTACGAGCAGTACTTC.